One sample yielded the 18 T cell receptor beta chains listed below, sequenced in a study of blood T cell repertoires in COVID-19. Data came from immunoSEQ multiplex PCR; TCRdb stores just in-frame clones and leaves some out. The data show hundreds of thousands of clones, roughly 88% seen once. Sample: peripheral blood. These receptors came from a woman in her 30s who had recovered from COVID-19.

This rearrangement joins TRBV19 to TRBJ2-7; a possible D gene is TRBD1 (5 bases). The CDR3 covers 15 residues. Per the germline V gene, CDR1 is LNHDA and CDR2 is SQIVND (reference sequence). V lost 4 bases to trimming and J lost 0 bases, with 13 bases between them. In DNA form, the CDR3 reads TGTGCCAGTAGTACCCCGGCAGGGCTCTCCTACGAGCAGTACTTC. As protein: CASSTPAGLSYEQYF. Supplemented by reference TRBV19 and TRBJ2-7, the full variable domain reads DGGITQSPKYLFRKEGQNVTLSCEQNLNHDAMYWYRQDPGQGLRLIYYSQIVNDFQKGDIAEGYSVSREKKESFPLTVTSAQKNPTAFYLCASSTPAGLSYEQYFGPGTRLTVT.

V gene TRBV4-3 combines with J gene TRBJ2-7, with 8 bases identical to TRBD1. Looked up from germline, CDR1 is LGHNA and CDR2 is YSLEER. V trimming: 4 bases; J trimming: 0 bases; junction bases outside the gene matches: 5. The CDR3 consists of 15 residues. The CDR3 nucleotides are TGCGCCAGCAGCCTAAGGACAGGGAGCTCCTACGAGCAGTACTTC. This sequence encodes CASSLRTGSSYEQYF.

At least ten counts were recorded for this clone. The junction shows a germline mismatch at one end, possibly a read error. The chain has TRBV3-1 (or the pseudogene TRBV3-2) and TRBJ2-1, with 7 bases aligning to TRBD2. This CDR3 region has 13 residues. Germline CDR1 and CDR2: LGHDT and YNNKEL (reference sequence). For the CDR3, the DNA is TGTGCCAGCAGCCAAGATCTCCGGGGGGTCGAAATCTTC. Translating it yields CASSQDLRGVEIF.

The chain joins TRBV28 to TRBJ1-3; possible D gene TRBD1, 5 bases. Per germline, CDR1 MDHEN and CDR2 SYDVKM. The CDR3 consists of 14 residues. CDR3 loop: CAVGEDRSGNTIYF. DNA of the CDR3: TGTGCAGTGGGGGAGGATAGGTCCGGAAACACCATATATTTT.

The rearrangement joins TRBV15 to TRBJ1-5; weak D call: TRBD1 (5 bases). Germline V gene lookup returns CDR1 LNHNV and CDR2 YYDKDF (reference sequence). The CDR3 loop spans 15 amino acids. V lost 0 bases to trimming and J lost 9 bases, with 15 bases between them. The DNA of the CDR3 is TGTGCCACCAGCAGAGATTCTAGGGGCGGGGGGCCCCAGCATTTT. Its translation is CATSRDSRGGGPQHF.

The rearrangement uses TRBV4-3 and TRBJ1-1; D unclear. CDR3 length: 14 amino acids. The germline gives CDR1 LGHNA, CDR2 YSLEER. V was cut by 4 bases and J by 4 bases, with 13 bases left in between. The CDR3 DNA reads TGCGCCAGCAGCCGTGGAGGGAGGCCCACTGAAGCTTTCTTT. It translates to CASSRGGRPTEAFF.

This rearrangement joins TRBV28 to TRBJ1-4, with D unclear. CDR1 is MDHEN and CDR2 is SYDVKM in the germline V gene. Trimming removed 5 bases at V and 8 bases at J, with 12 bases between. The CDR3 loop spans 13 amino acids. CDR3 sequence reads: CASSRSRREKLFF. The CDR3 region has the DNA TGTGCCAGCAGTCGTTCCCGGAGGGAAAAACTGTTTTTT.

The chain combines TRBV6-2 or TRBV6-3 with TRBJ1-1, with D perhaps matching TRBD1 (6 bases). V dropped 5 bases and J dropped 6 bases, with 16 bases sitting between them. The CDR3 extends over 14 amino acids. Germline V gene data show CDR1 as MNHEY and CDR2 as SVGEGT. CDR3 sequence: CASSNQGMVPEAFF. CDR3 DNA: TGTGCCAGCAGTAACCAGGGGATGGTTCCTGAAGCTTTCTTT.

V gene TRBV30 combines with J gene TRBJ1-6, with a possible D match to TRBD1 (6 bases). CDR3 size: 13 residues. Trimming stripped 3 bases from V and 9 bases from J, with 12 bases between. Germline V gene sequence: CDR1 GTSNPN, CDR2 SVGIG (reference sequence). The CDR3 here is CAWRVQGLSPLHF. CDR3 nucleotide sequence: TGTGCCTGGAGGGTCCAGGGGCTTTCACCCCTCCACTTT.

V usage is TRBV7-9 and J usage is TRBJ2-7, with TRBD1 matching 9 bases. Looked up from germline, CDR1 is SEHNR and CDR2 is FQNEAQ (reference sequence). V dropped 3 bases and J dropped 4; count of bases not matched to a gene: 7. The CDR3 spans 15 residues. CDR3 DNA: TGTGCCAGCAGCTTTCAAACAGGGGGCCCATACGAGCAGTACTTC. As protein: CASSFQTGGPYEQYF.

The chain employs TRBV6-6 and TRBJ2-7; 7 positions agree with TRBD1. Germline V gene sequence: CDR1 MNHNY, CDR2 SVGAGI (reference sequence). This CDR3 contains 15 residues. Trimming cost V 3 bases and J 2 bases; bases outside gene matches: 7. The CDR3 spells CASSYNEGAAYEQYF. DNA of the CDR3: TGTGCCAGCAGTTATAATGAGGGGGCCGCCTACGAGCAGTACTTC.

As DNA, the CDR3 is TGTGCCAGCAGTTTCTATTCTGCGGCTCTCCCGGGAGTATACACCTTC. This sequence encodes CASSFYSAALPGVYTF. This sequence joins TRBV28 and TRBJ1-2; D not certain. The CDR3 spans 16 residues. The V and J ends lost 3 bases and 11 bases respectively, with 25 bases between them. Germline V gene lookup returns CDR1 MDHEN and CDR2 SYDVKM.

The chain uses TRBV20-1 and TRBJ1-1; D remains unclear. V lost 3 bases, J lost 8 bases, and 13 bases lay in between. The CDR3 runs 12 residues. Germline V gene sequence: CDR1 DFQATT, CDR2 SNEGSKA (reference sequence). The CDR3 protein is CSASGGAREAFF. The CDR3 region has the DNA TGCAGTGCTAGTGGCGGTGCTCGGGAAGCTTTCTTT.

This chain connects TRBV28 to TRBJ2-2; 7 positions match TRBD2. Trimming cost V 7 bases and J 6 bases; bases outside gene matches: 8. CDR3 length: 14 residues. The V gene's germline CDR1 is MDHEN and CDR2 SYDVKM. The DNA for the CDR3 is TGTGCCAGCACCCCCGGGGGGACGGCCGGGGAGCTGTTTTTT. Its protein product is CASTPGGTAGELFF.

V is TRBV6-6 and J is TRBJ1-1; D remains ambiguous. Trimming stripped 5 bases from V and 5 bases from J, with 15 bases between. CDR3 size: 14 residues. Germline CDR1 and CDR2: MNHNY and SVGAGI (reference sequence). CDR3 loop: CASSPTGEETEAFF. As DNA, the CDR3 is TGTGCCAGCAGTCCGACGGGTGAGGAGACTGAAGCTTTCTTT.

The chain uses TRBV5-4 and TRBJ2-5; D may be TRBD1 (6 bases). Germline V gene data show CDR1 as SGHNT and CDR2 as YYREEE (reference sequence). The germline V and J ends were trimmed by 4 bases and 1 base, with 11 bases remaining between them. The CDR3 is made up of 14 amino acids. CDR3 DNA sequence: TGTGCCAGCAGCGCAGGACAGATCCAAGAGACCCAGTACTTC. It is translated as CASSAGQIQETQYF.

The CDR3 here is CASSSTQGVEQFF. Here the CDR3 DNA reads TGTGCCAGCAGTTCTACACAGGGTGTTGAGCAGTTCTTC. The chain employs TRBV28 and TRBJ2-1; possibly TRBD1 for D (6 bases). V shed 4 bases and J shed 9 bases, with 13 bases lying between them. The V gene's germline CDR1 is MDHEN and CDR2 SYDVKM. This CDR3 is built from 13 residues.

V usage is TRBV7-2 and J usage is TRBJ2-7; a weak D match, TRBD1 (6 bases). Trimming left V 5 bases short and J 6 bases short, with 20 bases between. This CDR3 comprises 15 residues. Germline lookup yields CDR1 SGHTA and CDR2 FQGNSA. CDR3 loop: CASSTHYSTGLEQYF. CDR3 coding DNA: TGTGCCAGCAGCACCCACTACTCTACAGGGCTCGAGCAGTACTTC. The full variable domain, in which reference TRBV7-2 and TRBJ2-7 provide the parts outside the CDR3, is GAGVSQSPSNKVTEKGKDVELRCDPISGHTALYWYRQSLGQGLEFLIYFQGNSAPDKSGLPSDRFSAERTGGSVSTLTIQRTQQEDSAVYLCASSTHYSTGLEQYFGPGTRLTVT.